This record covers a single TCR beta chain. Sequenced by immunoSEQ multiplex PCR; TCRdb stores in-frame clones only, minus some. The top ten hold around 13% of the sample, which has about 480,000 clones, roughly nine tenths seen once. The data were taken from a study of Ad26.COV2.S vaccination and SARS-CoV-2 variants. Background on the study: Enrollment placed the donor in the COV1001 Ad26.COV2.S trial arm.

Treatment described: some 19 received Ad26.COV2.S at low or high dose, single or two shots; a few received placebo; per-sample allocation not given. Sample collection was performed on day 63 after the first vaccine or placebo injection. Between the trimmed V and J ends, which lost 0 bases and 0 bases, there was a span of 10 bases. The CDR3 is made up of 15 amino acids. The germline V gene encodes CDR1 SGDLS and CDR2 YYNGEE. J is TRBJ2-7 and V is TRBV9; no reliable D call. Sequencing was performed on peripheral blood, taken in a trial of Ad26.COV2.S vaccine versus placebo. The receptor's source is a person between 18 and 59 years old who received the Ad26.COV2.S COVID-19 vaccine or a placebo. DNA of the CDR3: TGTGCCAGCAGCGTAGCCGCGGCTAGCTCCTACGAGCAGTACTTC. As protein: CASSVAAASSYEQYF.